The 28 T cell receptor beta chains listed next were all sequenced from one sample in a study of shared clonotypes between healthy human individuals. The data were produced by immunoSEQ multiplex PCR, yet TCRdb's version contains in-frame clones alone and is incomplete. The repertoire has about 360,000 clones, over 70% of them found once; the top ten carry roughly 10%. Material for sequencing was memory CD4+ T cells sorted from blood. Subset of the sample: CD45RA-negative fraction. The receptors stem from a man aged 25-40 years in good health.

As for this clone: With a much larger clone just one base away, this may be a read error. This CDR3 is also generated by other DNA sequences in the sample. The rearrangement uses TRBV29-1 and TRBJ2-1, with D uncertain. This CDR3 is built from 10 residues. Looked up from germline, CDR1 is SQVTM and CDR2 is ANQGSEA. The CDR3 DNA reads TGCAGTGTTTGGTACAATGAGCAGTTCTTC. Translation: CSVWYNEQFF.

The J gene is TRBJ2-1, the V gene TRBV5-6; either TRBD1 or TRBD2 may fit D (5 bases each). This CDR3 comprises 14 residues. The ends were cut back, 2 bases at V and 8 bases at J, with 14 bases in the middle. Germline lookup yields CDR1 SGHDT and CDR2 YYEEEE. The CDR3 bases are TGTGCCAGCAGCTTCGGGACGGCGGATGATGAGCAGTTCTTC. It specifies CASSFGTADDEQFF.

The J gene is TRBJ2-3, the V gene TRBV4-1; 10 bases map to TRBD2. CDR3 length equals 15 residues. The germline V gene encodes CDR1 MGHRA and CDR2 YSYEKL. With V trimmed by 0 bases and J by 5 bases, 2 bases remained unmatched. CDR3 region: CASSQEASGGDTQYF. The CDR3 nucleotides are TGCGCCAGCAGCCAAGAGGCTAGCGGGGGAGATACGCAGTATTTT.

Written as DNA, the CDR3 is TGTGCCAGCAGTGAATCAAACGGTAATCAGCCCCAGCATTTT. This gives the protein CASSESNGNQPQHF. V and J are TRBV6-5 and TRBJ1-5; D call uncertain. This CDR3 has 14 residues. The ends were cut back, 5 bases at V and 4 bases at J, with 12 bases in the middle. Germline lookup yields CDR1 MNHEY and CDR2 SVGAGI.

In DNA, the CDR3 is TGTGCCAGCAGTGTGTGGGAGACCCAGTACTTC. The encoded protein is CASSVWETQYF. This chain joins TRBV2 and TRBJ2-5, with D hard to call. This CDR3 has 11 residues. From germline, CDR1 is SNHLY and CDR2 FYNNEI. Trimming removed 4 bases at V and 5 bases at J, with 5 bases between.

This clone was observed a handful of times. This chain connects TRBV19 to TRBJ2-1; TRBD2 is a possible D gene (5 bases). The CDR3 has 12 amino acids. V lost 7 bases and J lost 4, with 8 bases in between. CDR1 is LNHDA and CDR2 is SQIVND in the germline V gene (reference sequence). This chain's CDR3 is CASMDLYNEQFF. CDR3 in DNA: TGTGCCAGTATGGACTTATACAATGAGCAGTTCTTC.

The chain carries TRBV27 and TRBJ2-4; no firm D call. Germline V CDR1 and CDR2: MNHEY, SMNVEV (reference sequence). The V end was cut by 6 bases, the J end by 3 bases, with 15 bases between. The CDR3 runs 15 residues. The CDR3, as DNA: TGTGCCAGCAGCGCCCAAGGACGTCTCAAAAACATTCAGTACTTC. Protein sequence: CASSAQGRLKNIQYF.

The gene calls are TRBV10-3 and TRBJ2-1, with D perhaps assigned TRBD1 or TRBD2 (5 bases each). From germline, CDR1 is ENHRY and CDR2 SYGVKD. The CDR3 totals 13 residues. The V and J ends lost 8 bases and 10 bases respectively, with 18 bases between them. The CDR3 spells CAIGGDQKFEQFF. CDR3 in DNA: TGTGCCATCGGTGGGGACCAAAAGTTCGAGCAGTTCTTC.

The chain uses TRBV30 and TRBJ1-2, with unresolved D. The CDR3 consists of 12 residues. The germline V gene encodes CDR1 GTSNPN and CDR2 SVGIG (reference sequence). V was pared by 2 bases and J by 2 bases, with 6 bases between. CDR3 loop: CAWSLGNYGYTF. Written as DNA, the CDR3 is TGTGCCTGGAGTCTAGGAAACTATGGCTACACCTTC.

The J gene is TRBJ2-3, the V gene TRBV15, with D maybe TRBD2 (5 bases). Trimming pared 0 bases from V and 1 base from J, leaving 8 bases between. Germline-derived CDR1 and CDR2 are LNHNV and YYDKDF (reference sequence). The CDR3 is 15 residues long. CDR3: CATSRETTRTDTQYF. CDR3 coding DNA: TGTGCCACCAGCAGAGAGACTACCCGCACAGATACGCAGTATTTT.

The chain combines TRBV5-6 with TRBJ2-7; D is tentatively TRBD1 or TRBD2 (6 bases each). Germline CDR1 is SGHDT and CDR2 is YYEEEE. V dropped 2 bases and J dropped 5 bases, with 17 bases sitting between them. This CDR3 has 15 residues. CDR3 coding DNA: TGTGCCAGCAGCTTCTGGGGGCGCGGGGCGCACGAGCAGTACTTC. Translating gives CASSFWGRGAHEQYF.

This chain uses TRBV6-6 with TRBJ1-2; 7 positions match TRBD1. The CDR3 is 12 amino acids. Trimming cost V 2 bases and J 7 bases; bases outside gene matches: 1. CDR1 is MNHNY and CDR2 is SVGAGI in the germline V gene (reference sequence). The CDR3 here is CASSYDRVGYTF. The CDR3, as DNA: TGTGCCAGCAGTTACGACAGGGTTGGCTACACCTTC.

V is TRBV7-2 and J is TRBJ2-7; TRBD2 matches 9 bases. CDR1 and CDR2 (germline): SGHTA, FQGNSA. This CDR3 spans 13 amino acids. The V and J ends lost 3 bases and 6 bases, in that order; junction bases with no gene match: 3. In nucleotides, the CDR3 is TGTGCCAGCAGCTTGGGACTAGCTCCCGAGCAGTACTTC. Its translation is CASSLGLAPEQYF.

V is TRBV11-1 and J is TRBJ2-3; TRBD2 matches at 11 bases. V gave up 7 bases and J gave up 4 bases; unmatched junction bases: 4. This CDR3 is built from 14 residues. CDR1 and CDR2 from the germline V gene are SGHAT and FQDESV (reference sequence). This CDR3 reads CASTKLAGADTQYF. In DNA, the CDR3 is TGTGCCAGCACCAAACTAGCGGGAGCAGATACGCAGTATTTT.

The chain employs TRBV10-3 and TRBJ2-2; D possibly corresponds to TRBD1 (5 bases). The CDR3 loop spans 13 amino acids. The ends were cut back, 3 bases at V and 6 bases at J, with 8 bases in the middle. The germline gives CDR1 ENHRY, CDR2 SYGVKD. CDR3: CAISDRVPGELFF. CDR3 DNA: TGTGCCATCAGTGACAGGGTACCCGGGGAGCTGTTTTTT.

The V and J genes are TRBV28 and TRBJ1-4; D is unclear. The CDR3 runs to 16 residues. With 6 bases removed from V and 0 bases from J, the gap between germline ends came to 14 bases. CDR1 MDHEN and CDR2 SYDVKM come from the germline V gene. CDR3 loop: CASSHPMKATNEKLFF. Here the CDR3 DNA reads TGTGCCAGCAGCCACCCCATGAAGGCAACTAATGAAAAACTGTTTTTT.

This chain connects TRBV5-5 to TRBJ1-1; possibly TRBD1 for D (6 bases). Per the germline V gene, CDR1 is SGHKS and CDR2 is YYEKEE (reference sequence). The CDR3 extends over 14 amino acids. Trimming removed 6 bases at V and 3 bases at J, with 15 bases between. CDR3 region: CASNIGGRDTEAFF. In nucleotides, the CDR3 is TGTGCCAGCAACATAGGGGGGAGGGACACTGAAGCTTTCTTT. The full variable domain, rest sourced from reference TRBV5-5 and TRBJ1-1, is DAGVTQSPTHLIKTRGQQVTLRCSPISGHKSVSWYQQVLGQGPQFIFQYYEKEERGRGNFPDRFSARQFPNYSSELNVNALLLGDSALYLCASNIGGRDTEAFFGQGTRLTVV.

The genes are TRBV6-5 and TRBJ2-1; TRBD2 matches 12 bases. The CDR3 is 16 amino acids. V was clipped by 4 bases and J by 4 bases; unmatched bases: 5. Germline CDR1 is MNHEY and CDR2 is SVGAGI. CDR3 in DNA: TGTGCCAGCAGTTTCACGACTAGCGGGAGTTACAATGAGCAGTTCTTC. It is translated as CASSFTTSGSYNEQFF.

The chain uses TRBV9 and TRBJ2-7; TRBD2 agrees at 8 bases. V shed 3 bases and J 4 bases; nucleotides not matched to a gene: 9. The length of the CDR3 is 15 residues. CDR1 and CDR2 from the germline V gene are SGDLS and YYNGEE. CDR3 protein: CASSAFLAGDYEQYF. DNA of the CDR3: TGTGCCAGCAGCGCTTTTCTAGCGGGTGATTACGAGCAGTACTTC.

This chain connects TRBV6-6 to TRBJ2-7; TRBD1 matches at 8 bases. The CDR3 length is 14 residues. Germline V gene data show CDR1 as MNHNY and CDR2 as SVGAGI (reference sequence). V shed 4 bases, J shed 3 bases, and the junction held 5 bases outside the gene matches. The DNA for the CDR3 is TGTGCCAGCAGTTTGACAGGGGTGGGCTACGAGCAGTACTTC. Translated: CASSLTGVGYEQYF.

This clone has a single count. The chain carries TRBV7-2 and TRBJ1-5, with D unclear. V was trimmed by 2 bases and J by 6 bases, leaving 11 bases between them. The germline gives CDR1 SGHTA, CDR2 FQGNSA. The CDR3 runs 14 residues. The chain's CDR3 is CASSLPGSGQPQHF. CDR3 DNA: TGTGCCAGCAGCTTACCGGGCTCGGGTCAGCCCCAGCATTTT.

The chain couples TRBV7-2 to TRBJ2-7, with 14 nucleotides matching TRBD2. V shed 5 bases, J shed 5 bases, and the junction held 2 bases outside the gene matches. CDR3 length: 14 residues. The germline CDR1 and CDR2 sequences are SGHTA and FQGNSA. CDR3 residues: CASSLGLAGDEQYF. CDR3 in DNA: TGTGCCAGCAGCCTGGGACTAGCGGGGGACGAGCAGTACTTC.

This clone was detected ten times or more. The CDR3 DNA reads as TGTGCCAGCAGTGAAGCCCCGACAGGGGGCTACAATGAGCAGTTCTTC. This codes for CASSEAPTGGYNEQFF. This chain uses TRBV6-1 with TRBJ2-1; 9 positions agree with TRBD1. CDR3 length: 16 residues. The germline gives CDR1 MNHNS, CDR2 SASEGT. V trimming: 0 bases; J trimming: 3 bases; junction bases outside the gene matches: 3.

The rearrangement joins TRBV5-1 to TRBJ1-2; TRBD1 matches at 10 bases. The CDR3 consists of 16 residues. Trimming cost V 4 bases and J 7 bases; bases outside gene matches: 13. In germline, CDR1 is SGHRS, CDR2 YFSETQ. CDR3 protein: CASSRDRGSRLSGYTF. The CDR3 DNA sequence: TGCGCCAGCAGCCGGGACAGGGGTTCCCGGCTGTCTGGCTACACCTTC.

This clone was counted a few times. This chain uses TRBV28 with TRBJ2-4; D gene unclear. V dropped 3 bases and J dropped 1 base, with 7 bases sitting between them. The length of the CDR3 is 14 residues. Per germline, CDR1 MDHEN and CDR2 SYDVKM. The CDR3 loop reads CASSLIGAKNIQYF. For the CDR3, the DNA is TGTGCCAGCAGTTTGATTGGGGCCAAAAACATTCAGTACTTC.

This clone appeared a few times. The chain uses TRBV18 and TRBJ2-7; D call uncertain. V lost 0 bases to trimming and J lost 2 bases, with 11 bases between them. The germline V gene encodes CDR1 KGHSH and CDR2 LQKENI. The CDR3 covers 15 residues. In DNA form, the CDR3 reads TGTGCCAGCTCACCACCGTCGGCCAAAACCTACGAGCAGTACTTC. Its translation: CASSPPSAKTYEQYF.

The J gene is TRBJ1-1, the V gene TRBV6-1, with D unclear. Trimming left V 1 base short and J 3 bases short, with 15 bases between. This CDR3 spans 16 amino acids. The V gene's germline CDR1 is MNHNS and CDR2 SASEGT. In nucleotides, the CDR3 is TGTGCCAGCAGTGAAGTCGGATTTCATGCGGACACTGAAGCTTTCTTT. Its translation is CASSEVGFHADTEAFF.

This chain connects TRBV7-9 to TRBJ2-7; 11 bases line up with TRBD2. V lost 4 bases and J lost 2; bases outside the gene matches: 13. The CDR3 covers 18 residues. Germline assignment: CDR1 SEHNR and CDR2 FQNEAQ (reference sequence). This chain's CDR3 is CASSSPKTPSGRTYEQYF. In DNA, the CDR3 is TGTGCCAGCAGCTCTCCGAAGACCCCTAGCGGGAGGACCTACGAGCAGTACTTC.